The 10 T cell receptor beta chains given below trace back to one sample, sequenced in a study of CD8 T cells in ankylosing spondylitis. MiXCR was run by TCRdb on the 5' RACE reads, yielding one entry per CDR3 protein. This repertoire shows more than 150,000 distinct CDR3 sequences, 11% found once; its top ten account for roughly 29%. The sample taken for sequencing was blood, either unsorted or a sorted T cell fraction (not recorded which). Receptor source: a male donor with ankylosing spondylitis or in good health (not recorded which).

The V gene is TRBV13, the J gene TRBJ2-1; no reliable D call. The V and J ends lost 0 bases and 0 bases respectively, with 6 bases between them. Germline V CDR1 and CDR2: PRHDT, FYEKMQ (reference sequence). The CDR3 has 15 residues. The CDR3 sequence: CASSLGVGSYNEQFF. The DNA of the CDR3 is TGTGCCAGCAGCTTAGGAGTAGGCTCCTACAATGAGCAGTTCTTC.

Here the CDR3 reads CSARDPPGTVFEQYF. The CDR3 DNA is TGCAGTGCTAGAGATCCTCCAGGGACAGTCTTCGAGCAGTACTTC. The chain joins TRBV20-1 to TRBJ2-7; 7 nucleotides match TRBD1. The V and J ends lost 0 bases and 6 bases, in that order; junction bases with no gene match: 11. The CDR3 is 15 residues long. Germline V gene data show CDR1 as DFQATT and CDR2 as SNEGSKA (reference sequence).

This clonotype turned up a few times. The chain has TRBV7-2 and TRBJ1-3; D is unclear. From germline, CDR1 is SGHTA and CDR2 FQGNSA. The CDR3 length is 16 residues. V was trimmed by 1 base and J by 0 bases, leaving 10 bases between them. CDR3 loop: CASSLGGGSSGNTIYF. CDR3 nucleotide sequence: TGTGCCAGCAGCTTAGGTGGCGGGAGCTCTGGAAACACCATATATTTT.

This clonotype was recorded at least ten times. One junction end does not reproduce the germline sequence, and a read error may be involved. The CDR3 sequence is CASSLREGSPSF. The CDR3 DNA follows: TGTGCCAGCAGTCTCCGAGAGGGCAGCCCTTCCTTC. The chain links TRBV12-3 or TRBV12-4 to TRBJ1-2, with D hard to call. CDR3 length: 12 amino acids.

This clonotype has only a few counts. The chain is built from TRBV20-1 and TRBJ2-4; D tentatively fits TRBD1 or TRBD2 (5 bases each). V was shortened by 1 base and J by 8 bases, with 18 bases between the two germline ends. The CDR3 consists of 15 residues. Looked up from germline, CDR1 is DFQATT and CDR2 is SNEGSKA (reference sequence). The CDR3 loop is CSARGSNVGTDIQYF. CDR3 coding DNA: TGCAGTGCTAGAGGGTCTAATGTGGGGACGGACATTCAGTACTTC.

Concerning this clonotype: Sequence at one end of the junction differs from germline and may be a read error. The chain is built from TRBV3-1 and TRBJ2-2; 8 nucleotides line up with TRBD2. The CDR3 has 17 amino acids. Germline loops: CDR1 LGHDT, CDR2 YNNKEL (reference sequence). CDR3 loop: CATSRGSGLGRTGELFF. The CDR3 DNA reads TGTGCCACCAGCCGGGGCTCGGGACTAGGTCGAACCGGGGAGCTGTTTTTT.

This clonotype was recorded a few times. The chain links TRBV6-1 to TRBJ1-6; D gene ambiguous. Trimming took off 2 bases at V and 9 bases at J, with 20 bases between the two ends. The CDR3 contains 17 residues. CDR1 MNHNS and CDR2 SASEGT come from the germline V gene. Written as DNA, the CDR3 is TGTGCCAGCAGTGAAACGGTAGCCGCAGCGGGAGGTTCACCCCTCCACTTT. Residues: CASSETVAAAGGSPLHF.

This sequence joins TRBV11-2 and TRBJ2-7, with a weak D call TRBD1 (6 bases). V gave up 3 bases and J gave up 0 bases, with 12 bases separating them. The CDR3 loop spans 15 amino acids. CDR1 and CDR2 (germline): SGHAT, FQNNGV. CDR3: CASSFSTGSSYEQYF. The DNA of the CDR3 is TGTGCCAGCAGCTTTTCCACAGGGTCCTCCTACGAGCAGTACTTC. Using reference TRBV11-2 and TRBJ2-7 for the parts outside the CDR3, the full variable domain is EAGVAQSPRYKIIEKRQSVAFWCNPISGHATLYWYQQILGQGPKLLIQFQNNGVVDDSQLPKDRFSAERLKGVDSTLKIQPAKLEDSAVYLCASSFSTGSSYEQYFGPGTRLTVT.

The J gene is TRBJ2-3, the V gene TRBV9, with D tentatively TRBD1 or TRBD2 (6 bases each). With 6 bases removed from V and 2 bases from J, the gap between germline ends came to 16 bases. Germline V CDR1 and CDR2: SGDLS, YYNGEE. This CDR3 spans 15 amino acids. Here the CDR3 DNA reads TGTGCCAGCACCCCCGCGGGACACGCCACAGATACGCAGTATTTT. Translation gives CASTPAGHATDTQYF.

The CDR3 protein is CASSQVLTGEDTQYF. In DNA form, the CDR3 reads TGTGCCAGCAGCCAAGTACTAACGGGGGAAGATACGCAGTATTTT. The gene calls are TRBV3-1 and TRBJ2-3, with D perhaps matching TRBD2 (6 bases). Trimming pared 1 base from V and 5 bases from J, leaving 13 bases between. CDR3 size: 15 residues. The germline V gene encodes CDR1 LGHDT and CDR2 YNNKEL (reference sequence).